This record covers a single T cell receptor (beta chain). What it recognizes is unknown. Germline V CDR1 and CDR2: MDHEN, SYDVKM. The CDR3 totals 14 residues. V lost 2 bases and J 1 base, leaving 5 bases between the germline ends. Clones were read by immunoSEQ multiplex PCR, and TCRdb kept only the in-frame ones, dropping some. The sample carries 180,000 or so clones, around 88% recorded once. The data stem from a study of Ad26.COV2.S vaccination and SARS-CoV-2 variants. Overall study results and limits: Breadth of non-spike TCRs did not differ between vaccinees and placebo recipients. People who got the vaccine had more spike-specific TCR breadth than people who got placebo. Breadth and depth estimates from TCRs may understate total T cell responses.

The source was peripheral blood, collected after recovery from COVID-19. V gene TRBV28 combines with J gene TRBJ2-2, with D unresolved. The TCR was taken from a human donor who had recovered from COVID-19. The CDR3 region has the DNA TGTGCCAGCAGTTTAACCATGAACACCGGGGAGCTGTTTTTT. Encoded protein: CASSLTMNTGELFF.